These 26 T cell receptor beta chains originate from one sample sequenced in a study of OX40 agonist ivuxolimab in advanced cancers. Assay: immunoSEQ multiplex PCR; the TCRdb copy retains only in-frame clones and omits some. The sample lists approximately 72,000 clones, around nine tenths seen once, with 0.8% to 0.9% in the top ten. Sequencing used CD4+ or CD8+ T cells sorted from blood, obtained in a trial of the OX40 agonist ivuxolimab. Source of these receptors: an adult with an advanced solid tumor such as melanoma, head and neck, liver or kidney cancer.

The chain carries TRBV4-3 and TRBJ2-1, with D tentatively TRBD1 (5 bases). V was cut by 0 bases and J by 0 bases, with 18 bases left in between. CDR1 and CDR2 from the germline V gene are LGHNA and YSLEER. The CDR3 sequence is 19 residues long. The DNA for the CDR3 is TGCGCCAGCAGCCAAGAGGGTGGGGCCCGGCCGAGCTCCTACAATGAGCAGTTCTTC. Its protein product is CASSQEGGARPSSYNEQFF.

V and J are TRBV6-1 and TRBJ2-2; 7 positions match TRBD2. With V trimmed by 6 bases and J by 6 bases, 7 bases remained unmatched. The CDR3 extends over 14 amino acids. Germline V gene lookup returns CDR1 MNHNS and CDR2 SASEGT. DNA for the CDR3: TGTGCCAGCAGCGCTAGACTAGCTTCCGGGGAGCTGTTTTTT. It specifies CASSARLASGELFF.

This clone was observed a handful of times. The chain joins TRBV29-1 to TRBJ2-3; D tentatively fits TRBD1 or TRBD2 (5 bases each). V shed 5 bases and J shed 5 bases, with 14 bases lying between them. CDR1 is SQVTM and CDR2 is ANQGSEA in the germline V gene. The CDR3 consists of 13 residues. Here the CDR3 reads CSVLRGAGDTQYF. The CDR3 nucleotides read TGCAGCGTTCTAAGAGGGGCGGGAGATACGCAGTATTTT.

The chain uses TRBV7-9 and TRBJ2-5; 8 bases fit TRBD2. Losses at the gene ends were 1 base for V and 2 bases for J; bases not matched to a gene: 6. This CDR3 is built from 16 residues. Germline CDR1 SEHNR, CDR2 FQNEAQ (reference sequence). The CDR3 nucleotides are TGTGCCAGCAGCTTAGGCCTAGCGGGCTTTCAAGAGACCCAGTACTTC. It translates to CASSLGLAGFQETQYF.

The CDR3 region has the DNA TGTGCCAGCAGCCAAAATAGCGGGAGCGCTACCTACGAGCAGTACTTC. This encodes CASSQNSGSATYEQYF. This chain joins TRBV5-8 and TRBJ2-7; TRBD2 matches at 9 bases. V shed 4 bases, J shed 2 bases, and the junction held 10 bases outside the gene matches. The CDR3 totals 16 residues. CDR1 is SGHTS, CDR2 YDEGEE, per germline.

The CDR3 protein is CASSQLTRESEQFF. CDR3 nucleotide sequence: TGTGCCAGCAGCCAACTGACACGGGAGAGTGAGCAGTTCTTC. The V gene is TRBV4-2, the J gene TRBJ2-1; tentatively, D is TRBD2 (6 bases). The CDR3 is 14 amino acids. From germline, CDR1 is LGHNA and CDR2 YNFKEQ. Trimming pared 2 bases from V and 9 bases from J, leaving 14 bases between.

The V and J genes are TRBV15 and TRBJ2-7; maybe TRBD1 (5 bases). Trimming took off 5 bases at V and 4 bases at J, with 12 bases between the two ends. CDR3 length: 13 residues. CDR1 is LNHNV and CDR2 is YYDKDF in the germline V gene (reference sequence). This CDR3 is CATSPNTGYEQYF. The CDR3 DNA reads TGTGCCACCAGCCCGAATACAGGTTACGAGCAGTACTTC.

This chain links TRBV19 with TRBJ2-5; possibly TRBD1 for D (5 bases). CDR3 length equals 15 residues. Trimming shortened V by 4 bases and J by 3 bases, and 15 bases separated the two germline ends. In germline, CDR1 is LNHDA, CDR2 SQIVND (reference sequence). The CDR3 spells CASSTAPIREETQYF. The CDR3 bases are TGTGCCAGTAGTACAGCACCGATCAGGGAAGAGACCCAGTACTTC.

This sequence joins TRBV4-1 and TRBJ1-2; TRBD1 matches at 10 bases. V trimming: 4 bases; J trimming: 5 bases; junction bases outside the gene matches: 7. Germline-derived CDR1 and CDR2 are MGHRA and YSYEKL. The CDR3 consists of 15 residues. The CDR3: CASSPRTGGPYGYTF. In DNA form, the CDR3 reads TGCGCCAGCAGCCCGAGGACAGGGGGACCGTATGGCTACACCTTC.

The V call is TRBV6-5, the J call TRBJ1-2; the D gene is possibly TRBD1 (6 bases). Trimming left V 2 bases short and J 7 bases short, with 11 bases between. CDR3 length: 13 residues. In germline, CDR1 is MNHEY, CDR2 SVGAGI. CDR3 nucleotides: TGTGCCAGCAGTTACGAGGGGGTAGGTGGCTACACCTTC. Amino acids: CASSYEGVGGYTF.

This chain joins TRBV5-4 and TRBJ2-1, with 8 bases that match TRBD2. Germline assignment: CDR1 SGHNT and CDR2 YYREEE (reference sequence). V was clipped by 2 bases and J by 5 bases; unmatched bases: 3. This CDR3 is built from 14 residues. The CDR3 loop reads CASSLRGGHNEQFF. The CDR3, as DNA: TGTGCCAGCAGCTTACGGGGGGGGCACAATGAGCAGTTCTTC.

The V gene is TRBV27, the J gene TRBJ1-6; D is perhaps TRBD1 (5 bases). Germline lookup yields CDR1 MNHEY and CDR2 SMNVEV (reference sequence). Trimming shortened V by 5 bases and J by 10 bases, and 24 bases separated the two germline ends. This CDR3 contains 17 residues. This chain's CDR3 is CASSTLPLGRMGSPLHF. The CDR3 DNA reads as TGTGCCAGCAGTACCCTCCCGTTGGGGCGTATGGGATCACCCCTCCACTTT.

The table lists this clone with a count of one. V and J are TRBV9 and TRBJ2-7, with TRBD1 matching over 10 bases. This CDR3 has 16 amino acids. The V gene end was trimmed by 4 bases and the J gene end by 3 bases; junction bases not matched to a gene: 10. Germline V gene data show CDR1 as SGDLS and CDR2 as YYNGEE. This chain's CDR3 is CASSPRGGQGNYEQYF. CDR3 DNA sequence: TGTGCCAGCAGCCCCCGGGGGGGACAGGGGAACTACGAGCAGTACTTC.

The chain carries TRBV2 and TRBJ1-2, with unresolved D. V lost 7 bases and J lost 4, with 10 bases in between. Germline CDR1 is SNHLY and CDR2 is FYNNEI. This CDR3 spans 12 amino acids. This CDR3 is CASNTGSYGYTF. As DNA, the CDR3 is TGTGCCAGCAATACGGGAAGCTATGGCTACACCTTC.

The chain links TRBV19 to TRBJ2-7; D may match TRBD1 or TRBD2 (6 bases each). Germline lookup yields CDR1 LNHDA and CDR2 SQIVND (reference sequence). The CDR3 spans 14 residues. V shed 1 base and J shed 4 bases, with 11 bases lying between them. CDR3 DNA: TGTGCCAGTAGTATAGGGGGGGCATCTTACGAGCAGTACTTC. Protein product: CASSIGGASYEQYF.

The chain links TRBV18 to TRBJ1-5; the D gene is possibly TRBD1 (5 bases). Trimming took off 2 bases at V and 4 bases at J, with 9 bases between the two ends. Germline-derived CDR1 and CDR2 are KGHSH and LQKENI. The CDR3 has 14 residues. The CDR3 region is CASSPGTDNQPQHF. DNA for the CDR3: TGTGCCAGCTCACCAGGGACGGATAATCAGCCCCAGCATTTT.

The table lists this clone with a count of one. CDR3 in DNA: TGTGCCTGGAGTTATGGTACTAGCGGGAGGGCCGGAGAGTTCTTC. Its protein is CAWSYGTSGRAGEFF. The chain uses TRBV30 and TRBJ2-1; 13 positions agree with TRBD2. V shed 2 bases and J 14 bases; nucleotides not matched to a gene: 12. The CDR3 is made up of 15 amino acids. Germline V gives CDR1 GTSNPN, CDR2 SVGIG (reference sequence).

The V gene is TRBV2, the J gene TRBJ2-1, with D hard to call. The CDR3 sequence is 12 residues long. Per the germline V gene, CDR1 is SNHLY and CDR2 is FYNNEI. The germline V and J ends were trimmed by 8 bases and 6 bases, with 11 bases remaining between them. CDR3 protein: CASLSPSNEQFF. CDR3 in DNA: TGTGCCAGCTTAAGTCCGAGCAATGAGCAGTTCTTC.

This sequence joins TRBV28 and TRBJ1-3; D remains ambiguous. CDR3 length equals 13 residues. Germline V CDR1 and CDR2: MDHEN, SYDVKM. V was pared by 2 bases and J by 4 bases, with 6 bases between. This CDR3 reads CASSLRRGNTIYF. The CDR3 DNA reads TGTGCCAGCAGTTTACGCAGGGGAAACACCATATATTTT.

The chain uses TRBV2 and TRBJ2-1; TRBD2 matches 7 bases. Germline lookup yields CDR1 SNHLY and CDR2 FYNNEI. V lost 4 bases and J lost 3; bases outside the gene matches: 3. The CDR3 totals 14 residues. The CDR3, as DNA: TGTGCCAGCAGTGCCCTAGCGGTCTACAATGAGCAGTTCTTC. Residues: CASSALAVYNEQFF. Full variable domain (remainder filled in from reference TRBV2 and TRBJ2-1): EPEVTQTPSHQVTQMGQEVILRCVPISNHLYFYWYRQILGQKVEFLVSFYNNEISEKSEIFDDQFSVERPDGSNFTLKIRSTKLEDSAMYFCASSALAVYNEQFFGPGTRLTVL.

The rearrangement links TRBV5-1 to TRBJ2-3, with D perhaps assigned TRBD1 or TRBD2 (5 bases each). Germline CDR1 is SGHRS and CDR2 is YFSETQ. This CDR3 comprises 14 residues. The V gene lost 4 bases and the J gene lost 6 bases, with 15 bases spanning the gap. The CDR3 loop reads CASSPADEGDTQYF. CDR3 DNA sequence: TGCGCCAGCAGCCCAGCGGACGAGGGGGATACGCAGTATTTT.

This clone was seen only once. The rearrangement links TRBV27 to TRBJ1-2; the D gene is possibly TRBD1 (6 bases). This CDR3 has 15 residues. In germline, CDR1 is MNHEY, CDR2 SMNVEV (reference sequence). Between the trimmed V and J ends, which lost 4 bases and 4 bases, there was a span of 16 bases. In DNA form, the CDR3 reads TGTGCCAGCAGTTCCCTCAGGGGACGTTCCTATGGCTACACCTTC. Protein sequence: CASSSLRGRSYGYTF.

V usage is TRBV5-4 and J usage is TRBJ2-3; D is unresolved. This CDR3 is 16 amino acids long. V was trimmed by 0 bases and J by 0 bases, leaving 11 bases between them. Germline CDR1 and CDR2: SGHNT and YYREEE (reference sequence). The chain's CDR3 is CASSLGRSSSTDTQYF. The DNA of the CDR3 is TGTGCCAGCAGCTTGGGGCGGAGCTCTAGCACAGATACGCAGTATTTT.

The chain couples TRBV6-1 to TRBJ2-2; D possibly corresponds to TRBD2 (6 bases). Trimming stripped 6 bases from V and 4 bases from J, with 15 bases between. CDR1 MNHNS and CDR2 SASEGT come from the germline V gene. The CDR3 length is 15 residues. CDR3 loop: CASRAGSLATGELFF. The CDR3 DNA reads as TGTGCCAGCAGAGCTGGATCACTAGCCACCGGGGAGCTGTTTTTT.

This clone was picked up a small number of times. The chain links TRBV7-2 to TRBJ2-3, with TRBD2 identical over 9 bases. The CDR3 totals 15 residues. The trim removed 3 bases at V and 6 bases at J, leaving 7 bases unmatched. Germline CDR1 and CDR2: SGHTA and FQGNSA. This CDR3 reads CASSLVAGAGDTQYF. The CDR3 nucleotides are TGTGCCAGCAGCTTGGTAGCGGGAGCGGGGGATACGCAGTATTTT.

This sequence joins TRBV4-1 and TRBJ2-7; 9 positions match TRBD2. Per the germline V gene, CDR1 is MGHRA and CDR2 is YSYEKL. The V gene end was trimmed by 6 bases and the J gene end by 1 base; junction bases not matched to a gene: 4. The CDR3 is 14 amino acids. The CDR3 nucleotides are TGCGCCAGCAGGCGGCGGGAGGGGTCCTACGAGCAGTACTTC. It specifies CASRRREGSYEQYF.